Described below is a single TCR beta chain sequence and its context. Produced via immunoSEQ multiplex PCR; TCRdb's table is partial and in-frame only. The repertoire consists of 150,000 or so clones, with roughly 94% occurring once and the leading ten covering under 15%. This sample is drawn from a study of control samples from healthy donors and cancer patients. Germline V lookup: CDR1 SGHKS, CDR2 YYEKEE (reference sequence). V gave up 1 base and J gave up 4 bases, with 14 bases separating them. The CDR3 runs to 16 residues. The chain links TRBV5-5 to TRBJ2-2; a weak D match, TRBD2 (6 bases). The sequencing input was blood. The source is a middle-aged man in good health. CDR3 nucleotide sequence: TGTGCCAGCAGCTTGTTCAGGCAGGGAGGCACCGGGGAGCTGTTTTTT. Protein: CASSLFRQGGTGELFF. The complete variable domain, with remaining parts taken from reference TRBV5-5 and TRBJ2-2, reads DAGVTQSPTHLIKTRGQQVTLRCSPISGHKSVSWYQQVLGQGPQFIFQYYEKEERGRGNFPDRFSARQFPNYSSELNVNALLLGDSALYLCASSLFRQGGTGELFFGEGSRLTVL.